Listed below are T cell receptor beta chains from one sample, sequenced in a study of T cells in Graves' hyperthyroidism and ophthalmopathy. Each CDR3 protein gets one entry after TCRdb re-called the multiplex PCR reads with MiXCR. The sample consists of around 690,000 distinct CDR3 sequences, more than 20% of them appearing once. Sequencing used blood. The receptors originated from a man between 25 and 39 years old with Graves' ophthalmopathy. The CDR3 runs from the conserved cysteine through the conserved F or W. A D gene is named only where the DNA matches it firmly. Expanded clones get a size class; other rows say once, few or many, or leave the size out.

d_gene | abundance | j_gene | v_gene | CDR3aa | CDR3nt
TRBD2 | . | TRBJ2-7 | TRBV7-2 | CASRTTSGPGSYEQYF | TGTGCCAGCAGGACGACTAGCGGTCCCGGCTCCTACGAGCAGTACTTC
. | many | TRBJ2-5 | TRBV12-3/TRBV12-4 | CASSSYQGLPETQYF | TGTGCCAGCAGTTCCTACCAGGGGTTGCCCGAGACCCAGTACTTC
. | many | TRBJ2-7 | TRBV7-9 | CASSLALEQYF | TGTGCCAGCAGCTTAGCGCTCGAGCAGTACTTC
TRBD2 | many | TRBJ2-7 | TRBV3-1 | CASSHPGGPYEQYF | TGTGCCAGCAGCCATCCGGGAGGGCCCTACGAGCAGTACTTC
TRBD1 | . | TRBJ2-1 | TRBV19 | CASSTPGQRFYNEQFF | TGTGCCAGTAGTACCCCGGGACAGAGATTTTACAATGAGCAGTTCTTC
. | many | TRBJ1-1 | TRBV28 | CASSLNPTAMNTEAFF | TGTGCCAGCAGTTTAAACCCGACAGCAATGAACACTGAAGCTTTCTTT
. | few | TRBJ1-2 | TRBV7-9 | CASSLRQSYGYTF | TGTGCCAGCAGCTTAAGACAGAGCTATGGCTACACCTTC
. | . | TRBJ2-5 | TRBV12-3/TRBV12-4 | CASSSRGEETQYF | TGTGCCAGCAGTTCCCGAGGGGAAGAGACCCAGTACTTC
TRBD2 | few | TRBJ2-1 | TRBV19 | CASTRTSGSVNEQFF | TGTGCCAGTACCCGGACTAGCGGGAGTGTCAATGAGCAGTTCTTC
. | many | TRBJ2-7 | TRBV5-1 | CASSLYRRTDEQYF | TGCGCCAGCAGCTTGTACAGGCGAACCGACGAGCAGTACTTC
. | few | TRBJ1-4 | TRBV28 | CASSFRGSREKLFF | TGTGCCAGCAGTTTCCGGGGTTCGAGGGAAAAACTGTTTTTT
. | . | TRBJ2-2 | TRBV9 | CASSVGGAVGELFF | TGTGCCAGCAGCGTAGGGGGGGCAGTCGGGGAGCTGTTTTTT
TRBD2 | . | TRBJ2-5 | TRBV3-1 | CASSQGTSGRVTRYF | TGTGCCAGCAGTCAAGGGACTAGCGGGAGGGTGACCCGGTACTTC
. | few | TRBJ2-1 | TRBV20-1 | CSASLGWAYNEQFF | TGCAGTGCTAGCCTAGGGTGGGCCTACAATGAGCAGTTCTTC
TRBD1 | . | TRBJ1-3 | TRBV28 | CASTPTGFIGNTIYF | TGTGCCAGCACCCCGACAGGGTTCATTGGAAACACCATATATTTT
. | many | TRBJ2-5 | TRBV6-1 | CASSQQETQYF | TGTGCCAGCTCCCAACAAGAGACCCAGTACTTC
TRBD2 | . | TRBJ2-1 | TRBV24-1 | CATSDPTSGRISSYNEQFF | TGTGCCACCAGTGATCCTACTAGCGGGAGGATCTCCTCCTACAATGAGCAGTTCTTC
TRBD1 | few | TRBJ1-6 | TRBV20-1 | CSARDRIGSPLHF | TGCAGTGCTCGGGACAGGATAGGGTCACCCCTCCACTTT
. | few | TRBJ2-7 | TRBV27 | CASSPRPDRSYEQYF | TGTGCCAGCAGTCCCCGGCCCGACAGGTCCTACGAGCAGTACTTC
. | . | TRBJ2-3 | TRBV7-2 | CASSPKSGKAQYF | TGTGCCAGCAGCCCAAAGTCCGGGAAGGCGCAGTATTTT
. | few | TRBJ1-1 | TRBV19 | CASSPPPRGVWQRNTEAFF | TGTGCCAGTAGTCCTCCTCCACGCGGGGTTTGGCAGAGGAACACTGAAGCTTTCTTT
. | . | TRBJ1-2 | TRBV29-1 | CSAHHGGSGYTF | TGCAGCGCCCACCACGGGGGCTCGGGCTACACCTTC
. | few | TRBJ2-7 | TRBV10-1 | CASSESRQGGNEQYF | TGCGCCAGCAGTGAGTCGCGGCAGGGTGGCAACGAGCAGTACTTC
TRBD1 | few | TRBJ1-4 | TRBV6-1 | CASSPTGVTNEKLFF | TGTGCCAGCAGTCCGACAGGGGTTACTAATGAAAAACTGTTTTTT
TRBD1 | few | TRBJ1-1 | TRBV15 | CATSRGDRVNTEAFF | TGTGCCACCAGCAGGGGGGACAGGGTGAACACTGAAGCTTTCTTT
. | . | TRBJ2-2 | TRBV7-9 | CASSLGSVVTGELFF | TGTGCCAGCAGCCTCGGAAGCGTGGTCACCGGGGAGCTGTTTTTT